This T cell receptor beta chain was recorded in a study of blood T cell repertoires in COVID-19. The junction had 12 bases not matched to a gene; V was cut back by 6 bases and J by 7 bases. Per germline, CDR1 SGHTA and CDR2 FQGNSA. The length of the CDR3 is 15 residues. Measured with immunoSEQ multiplex PCR; TCRdb has only the in-frame clones, and not every one. The data contain some 300,000 clones, 88% of them singletons. The V call is TRBV7-2, the J call TRBJ2-1, with TRBD1 matching 7 bases. The TCR sequence derives from a woman in her thirties who had recovered from COVID-19. Sequences were obtained from PBMCs or T cells enriched from blood (not recorded which). The CDR3 sequence: CASSNTGVSINEQFF. DNA of the CDR3: TGTGCCAGCAGTAACACAGGGGTTTCTATTAATGAGCAGTTCTTC. Complete variable domain (other parts from reference TRBV7-2 and TRBJ2-1): GAGVSQSPSNKVTEKGKDVELRCDPISGHTALYWYRQSLGQGLEFLIYFQGNSAPDKSGLPSDRFSAERTGGSVSTLTIQRTQQEDSAVYLCASSNTGVSINEQFFGPGTRLTVL.